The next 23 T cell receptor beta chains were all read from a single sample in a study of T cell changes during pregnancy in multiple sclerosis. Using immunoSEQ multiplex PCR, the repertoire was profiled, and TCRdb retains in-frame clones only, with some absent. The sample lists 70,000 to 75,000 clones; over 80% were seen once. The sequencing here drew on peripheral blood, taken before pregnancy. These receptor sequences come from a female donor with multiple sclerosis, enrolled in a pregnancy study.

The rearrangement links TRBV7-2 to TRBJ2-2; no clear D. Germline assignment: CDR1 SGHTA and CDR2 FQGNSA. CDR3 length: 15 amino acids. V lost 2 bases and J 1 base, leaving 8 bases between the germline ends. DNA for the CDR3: TGTGCCAGCAGCTTACCTAGGAGGAACACCGGGGAGCTGTTTTTT. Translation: CASSLPRRNTGELFF. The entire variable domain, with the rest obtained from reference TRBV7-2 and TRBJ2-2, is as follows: GAGVSQSPSNKVTEKGKDVELRCDPISGHTALYWYRQSLGQGLEFLIYFQGNSAPDKSGLPSDRFSAERTGGSVSTLTIQRTQQEDSAVYLCASSLPRRNTGELFFGEGSRLTVL.

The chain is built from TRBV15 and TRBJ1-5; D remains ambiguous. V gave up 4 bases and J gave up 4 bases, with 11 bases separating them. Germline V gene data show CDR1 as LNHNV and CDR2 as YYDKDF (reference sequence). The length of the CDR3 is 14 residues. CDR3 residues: CATSTRLGNQPQHF. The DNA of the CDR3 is TGTGCCACCAGCACCAGGCTTGGGAATCAGCCCCAGCATTTT.

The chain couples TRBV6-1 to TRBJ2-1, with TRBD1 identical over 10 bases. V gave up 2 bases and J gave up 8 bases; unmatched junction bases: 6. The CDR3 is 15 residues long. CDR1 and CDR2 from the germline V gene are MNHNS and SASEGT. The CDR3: CASSEPGQGKDEQFF. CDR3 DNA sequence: TGTGCCAGCAGTGAACCGGGACAGGGGAAGGATGAGCAGTTCTTC.

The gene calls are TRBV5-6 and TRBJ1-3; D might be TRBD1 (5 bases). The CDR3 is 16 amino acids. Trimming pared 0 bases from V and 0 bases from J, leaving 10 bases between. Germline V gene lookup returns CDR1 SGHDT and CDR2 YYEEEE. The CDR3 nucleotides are TGTGCCAGCAGCTTGGGGGGCCTCCGCTCTGGAAACACCATATATTTT. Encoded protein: CASSLGGLRSGNTIYF.

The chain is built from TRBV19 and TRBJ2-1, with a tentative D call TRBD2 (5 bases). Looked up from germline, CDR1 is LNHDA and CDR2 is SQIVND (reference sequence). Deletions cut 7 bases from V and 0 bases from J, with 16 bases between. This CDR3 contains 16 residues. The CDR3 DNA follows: TGTGCCAGTACCTCTGAGGGCCGTAGCTCCTACAATGAGCAGTTCTTC. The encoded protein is CASTSEGRSSYNEQFF.

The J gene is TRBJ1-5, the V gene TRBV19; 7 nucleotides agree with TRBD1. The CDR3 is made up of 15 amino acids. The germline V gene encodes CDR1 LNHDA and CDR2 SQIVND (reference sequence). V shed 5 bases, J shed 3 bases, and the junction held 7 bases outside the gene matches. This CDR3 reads CASSEGANSNQPQHF. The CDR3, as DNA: TGTGCCAGTAGTGAGGGGGCCAACTCCAATCAGCCCCAGCATTTT. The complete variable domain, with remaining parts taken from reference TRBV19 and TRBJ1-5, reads DGGITQSPKYLFRKEGQNVTLSCEQNLNHDAMYWYRQDPGQGLRLIYYSQIVNDFQKGDIAEGYSVSREKKESFPLTVTSAQKNPTAFYLCASSEGANSNQPQHFGDGTRLSIL.

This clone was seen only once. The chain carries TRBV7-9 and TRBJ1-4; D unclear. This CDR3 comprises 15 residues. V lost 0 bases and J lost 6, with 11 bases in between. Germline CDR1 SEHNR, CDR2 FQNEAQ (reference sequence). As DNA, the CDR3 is TGTGCCAGCAGCTTAGCCCGGTTAAGTGATGAAAAACTGTTTTTT. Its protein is CASSLARLSDEKLFF.

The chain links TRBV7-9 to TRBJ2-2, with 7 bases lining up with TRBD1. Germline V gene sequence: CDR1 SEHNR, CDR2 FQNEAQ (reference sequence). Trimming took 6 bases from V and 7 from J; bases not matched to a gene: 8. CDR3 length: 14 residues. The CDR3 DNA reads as TGTGCCAGCAGGGGACAGTTAATAAGCGGGGAGCTGTTTTTT. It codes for CASRGQLISGELFF.

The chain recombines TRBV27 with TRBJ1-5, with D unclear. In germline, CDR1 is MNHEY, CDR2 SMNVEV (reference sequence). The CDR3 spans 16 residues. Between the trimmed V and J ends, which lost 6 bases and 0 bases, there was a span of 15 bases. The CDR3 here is CASRVRSGYSNQPQHF. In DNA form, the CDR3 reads TGTGCCAGCAGGGTTCGATCAGGTTATAGCAATCAGCCCCAGCATTTT.

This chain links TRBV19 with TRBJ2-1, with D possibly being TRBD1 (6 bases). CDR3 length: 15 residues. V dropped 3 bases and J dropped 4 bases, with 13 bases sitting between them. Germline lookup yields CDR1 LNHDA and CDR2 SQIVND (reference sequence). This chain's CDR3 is CASSMSQGEYNEQFF. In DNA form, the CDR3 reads TGTGCCAGTAGTATGTCACAGGGAGAGTACAATGAGCAGTTCTTC.

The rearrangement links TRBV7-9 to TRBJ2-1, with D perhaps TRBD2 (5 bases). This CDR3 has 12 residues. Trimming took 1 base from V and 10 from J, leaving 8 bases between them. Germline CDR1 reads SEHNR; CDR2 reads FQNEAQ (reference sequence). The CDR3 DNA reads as TGTGCCAGCAGCTTAGGAGGAGGCGAGCAGTTCTTC. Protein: CASSLGGGEQFF.

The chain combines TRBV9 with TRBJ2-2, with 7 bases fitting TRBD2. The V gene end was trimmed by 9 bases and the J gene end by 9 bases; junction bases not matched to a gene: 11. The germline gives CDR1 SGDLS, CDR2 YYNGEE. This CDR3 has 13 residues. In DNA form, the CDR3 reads TGTGCCACCTTGGCGCGGGAGTTCAGGGAGCTGTTTTTT. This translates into CATLAREFRELFF.

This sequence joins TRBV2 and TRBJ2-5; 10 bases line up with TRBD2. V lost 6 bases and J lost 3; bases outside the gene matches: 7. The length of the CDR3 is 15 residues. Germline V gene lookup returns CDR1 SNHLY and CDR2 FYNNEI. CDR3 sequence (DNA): TGTGCCAGCAGAGAGCGGGAGGGACTCAAAGAGACCCAGTACTTC. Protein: CASREREGLKETQYF.

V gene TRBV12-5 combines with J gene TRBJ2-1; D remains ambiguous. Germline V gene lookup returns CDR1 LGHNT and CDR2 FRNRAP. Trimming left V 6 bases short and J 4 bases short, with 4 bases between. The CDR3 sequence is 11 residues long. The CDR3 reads CASGPYNEQFF. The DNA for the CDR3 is TGTGCTAGTGGCCCGTACAATGAGCAGTTCTTC.

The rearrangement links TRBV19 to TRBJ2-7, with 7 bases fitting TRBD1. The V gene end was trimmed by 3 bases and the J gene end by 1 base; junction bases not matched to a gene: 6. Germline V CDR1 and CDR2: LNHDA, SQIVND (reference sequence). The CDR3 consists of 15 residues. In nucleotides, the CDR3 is TGTGCCAGTAGTATTGCTCTGGGACAGTCCTACGAGCAGTACTTC. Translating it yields CASSIALGQSYEQYF.

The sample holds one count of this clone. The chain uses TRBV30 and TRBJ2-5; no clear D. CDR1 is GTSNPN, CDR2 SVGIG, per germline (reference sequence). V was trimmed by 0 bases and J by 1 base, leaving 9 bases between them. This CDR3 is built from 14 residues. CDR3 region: CAWSVLTVQETQYF. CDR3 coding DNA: TGTGCCTGGAGTGTACTTACAGTCCAAGAGACCCAGTACTTC.

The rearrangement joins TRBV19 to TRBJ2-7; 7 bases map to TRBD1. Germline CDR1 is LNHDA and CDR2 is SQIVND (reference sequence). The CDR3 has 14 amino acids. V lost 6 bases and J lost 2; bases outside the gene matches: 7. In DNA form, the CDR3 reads TGTGCCAGTAGCAAGACAGGGCCCACCTACGAGCAGTACTTC. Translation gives CASSKTGPTYEQYF.

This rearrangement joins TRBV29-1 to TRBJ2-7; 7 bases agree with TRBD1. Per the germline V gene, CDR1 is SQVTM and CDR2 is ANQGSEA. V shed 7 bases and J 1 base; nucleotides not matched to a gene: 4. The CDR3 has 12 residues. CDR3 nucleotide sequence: TGCAGCGCGATGACAGGGTCCTACGAGCAGTACTTC. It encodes CSAMTGSYEQYF.

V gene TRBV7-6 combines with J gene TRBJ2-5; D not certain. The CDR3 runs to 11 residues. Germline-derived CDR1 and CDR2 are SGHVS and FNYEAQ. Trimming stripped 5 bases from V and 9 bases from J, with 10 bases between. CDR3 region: CASSPQSAQYF. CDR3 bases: TGTGCCAGCAGCCCGCAATCGGCCCAGTACTTC.

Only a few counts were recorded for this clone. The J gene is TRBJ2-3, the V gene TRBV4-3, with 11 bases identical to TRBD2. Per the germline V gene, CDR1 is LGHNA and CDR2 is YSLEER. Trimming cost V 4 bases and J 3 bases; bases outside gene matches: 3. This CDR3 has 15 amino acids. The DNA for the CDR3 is TGCGCCAGCAGCCTAGCGGGAGGGCCAACAGATACGCAGTATTTT. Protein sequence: CASSLAGGPTDTQYF.

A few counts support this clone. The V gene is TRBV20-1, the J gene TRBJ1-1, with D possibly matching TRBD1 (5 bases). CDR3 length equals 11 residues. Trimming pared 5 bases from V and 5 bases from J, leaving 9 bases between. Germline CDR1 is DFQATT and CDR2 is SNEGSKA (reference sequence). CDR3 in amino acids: CSAGRGTEAFF. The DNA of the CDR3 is TGCAGTGCTGGGAGGGGTACTGAAGCTTTCTTT.

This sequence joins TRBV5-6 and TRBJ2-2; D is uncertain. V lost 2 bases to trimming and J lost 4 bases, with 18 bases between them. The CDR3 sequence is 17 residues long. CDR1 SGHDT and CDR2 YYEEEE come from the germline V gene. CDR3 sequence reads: CASSFSRGRIGTGELFF. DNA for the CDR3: TGTGCCAGCAGCTTCAGTCGAGGAAGGATCGGCACCGGGGAGCTGTTTTTT.

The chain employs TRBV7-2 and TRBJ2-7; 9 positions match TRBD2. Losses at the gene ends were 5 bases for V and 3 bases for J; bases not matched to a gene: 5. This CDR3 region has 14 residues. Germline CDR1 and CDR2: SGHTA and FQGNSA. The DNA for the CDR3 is TGTGCCAGCAGCCCGGGACTAGCCCTCTACGAGCAGTACTTC. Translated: CASSPGLALYEQYF. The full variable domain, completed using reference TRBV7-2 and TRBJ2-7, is GAGVSQSPSNKVTEKGKDVELRCDPISGHTALYWYRQSLGQGLEFLIYFQGNSAPDKSGLPSDRFSAERTGGSVSTLTIQRTQQEDSAVYLCASSPGLALYEQYFGPGTRLTVT.